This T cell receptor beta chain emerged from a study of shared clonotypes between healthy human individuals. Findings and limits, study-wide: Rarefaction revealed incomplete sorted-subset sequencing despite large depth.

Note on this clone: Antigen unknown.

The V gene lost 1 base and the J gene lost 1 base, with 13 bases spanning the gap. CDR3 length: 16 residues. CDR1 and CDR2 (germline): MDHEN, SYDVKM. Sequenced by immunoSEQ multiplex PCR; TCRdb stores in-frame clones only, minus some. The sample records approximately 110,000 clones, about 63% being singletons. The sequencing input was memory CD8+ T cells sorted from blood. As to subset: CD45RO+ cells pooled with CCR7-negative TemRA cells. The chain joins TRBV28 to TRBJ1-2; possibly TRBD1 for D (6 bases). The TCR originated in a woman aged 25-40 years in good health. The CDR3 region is CASSLSRDTRNYGYTF. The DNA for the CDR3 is TGTGCCAGCAGTTTATCCAGGGACACCCGTAACTATGGCTACACCTTC.